The rows below give T cell receptor beta chains drawn from one sample of a study of early T cells in non-severe SARS-CoV-2 infection. TCRdb recomputed calls from the 5' RACE reads with MiXCR, one row per CDR3 protein. This table has some 57,000 distinct CDR3 sequences, around 6% appearing once. The material sequenced was whole blood. These receptors were collected from an adult who was a healthcare worker with PCR-confirmed SARS-CoV-2 infection or an uninfected control (not recorded which). The CDR3 runs from the conserved cysteine through the conserved F or W. The order of the fields is clone size, J gene, V gene, D gene, CDR3 DNA, CDR3 protein. D genes are given only for firm matches. Rows may omit the clone size; those that give it use once, few, many or a size class.

clone size: many; J gene: TRBJ2-1; V gene: TRBV7-9; D gene: TRBD2; CDR3 DNA: TGTGCCAGCAGCACCCTAGCATGGGGGAGGGAGAGCTCCTACAATGAGCAGTTCTTC; CDR3 protein: CASSTLAWGRESSYNEQFF
clone size: many; J gene: TRBJ1-4; V gene: TRBV30; D gene: TRBD1; CDR3 DNA: TGTGCCTTCGGGGGGGGACAGGGAACCTTCGGAGCGGAAAAACTGTTTTTT; CDR3 protein: CAFGGGQGTFGAEKLFF
clone size: many; J gene: TRBJ2-3; V gene: TRBV12-3/TRBV12-4; D gene: .; CDR3 DNA: TGTGCCAGCAGTCTCCTCCGGGGGGCGAGCACAGATACGCAGTATTTT; CDR3 protein: CASSLLRGASTDTQYF
clone size: many; J gene: TRBJ2-3; V gene: TRBV6-6; D gene: .; CDR3 DNA: TGTGCCAGCAGTTTACTTAGGGGGAGAGATACGCAGTATTTT; CDR3 protein: CASSLLRGRDTQYF
clone size: many; J gene: TRBJ2-4; V gene: TRBV11-2; D gene: .; CDR3 DNA: TGTGCCAGCAGCCCTCCGCTCTGGGGGGGGGCAGCCAAAAACATTCAGTACTTC; CDR3 protein: CASSPPLWGGAAKNIQYF
clone size: medium-sized; J gene: TRBJ2-1; V gene: TRBV20-1; D gene: TRBD2; CDR3 DNA: TGCAGTGCTACCGGGACTAGCGCATACAATGAGCAGTTCTTC; CDR3 protein: CSATGTSAYNEQFF
clone size: .; J gene: TRBJ2-3; V gene: TRBV15; D gene: .; CDR3 DNA: TGTGCCACCGAGAGCGGGCCCTCGGATACGCAGTATTTT; CDR3 protein: CATESGPSDTQYF
clone size: many; J gene: TRBJ1-5; V gene: TRBV20-1; D gene: .; CDR3 DNA: TGCAGCGCTCAGGACGCTTACAATCAGCCCCAGCATTTT; CDR3 protein: CSAQDAYNQPQHF
clone size: many; J gene: TRBJ1-1; V gene: TRBV5-1; D gene: .; CDR3 DNA: TGCGCCAGCAATGGGAATATGAACACTGAAGCTTTCTTT; CDR3 protein: CASNGNMNTEAFF
clone size: many; J gene: TRBJ1-5; V gene: TRBV2; D gene: .; CDR3 DNA: TGTGCCAGCAGGGCAGTTATTGTGGATCAGCCCCAGCATTTT; CDR3 protein: CASRAVIVDQPQHF
clone size: .; J gene: TRBJ1-1; V gene: TRBV11-3; D gene: .; CDR3 DNA: TGTGCCAGCACCCTAAGGCACACTGAAGCTTTCTTT; CDR3 protein: CASTLRHTEAFF
clone size: many; J gene: TRBJ2-5; V gene: TRBV11-1; D gene: .; CDR3 DNA: TGTGCCAGCAGCCAACAATCAGGGTCAGAAGAGACCCAGTACTTC; CDR3 protein: CASSQQSGSEETQYF
clone size: few; J gene: TRBJ2-3; V gene: TRBV2; D gene: .; CDR3 DNA: TGTGCCAGCAGTGACGGTACTCCAGATACGCAGTATTTT; CDR3 protein: CASSDGTPDTQYF
clone size: few; J gene: TRBJ2-1; V gene: TRBV10-3; D gene: .; CDR3 DNA: TGTGCCATCAGAGCTCCTCAGGGATGGTCCCAGTTCTTC; CDR3 protein: CAIRAPQGWSQFF
clone size: many; J gene: TRBJ1-5; V gene: TRBV10-3; D gene: .; CDR3 DNA: TGTGCCATCAGTGAGTCGAGGGACAGCAATCAGCCCCAGCATTTT; CDR3 protein: CAISESRDSNQPQHF
clone size: many; J gene: TRBJ2-7; V gene: TRBV7-3; D gene: .; CDR3 DNA: TGTGCCAGCAGCTTATCCGGGGGCGAGCAGTACTTC; CDR3 protein: CASSLSGGEQYF
clone size: many; J gene: TRBJ1-2; V gene: TRBV11-1; D gene: TRBD1; CDR3 DNA: TGTGCCAGCAGCTTAGAAGGACAGGGAACCTATGGCTACACCTTC; CDR3 protein: CASSLEGQGTYGYTF
clone size: many; J gene: TRBJ2-7; V gene: TRBV7-6; D gene: .; CDR3 DNA: TGTGCCAGCAGCATCCGGGCCTCCCCCATCTACGAGCAGTACTTC; CDR3 protein: CASSIRASPIYEQYF
clone size: .; J gene: TRBJ2-1; V gene: TRBV4-2; D gene: .; CDR3 DNA: TGTGCCAGCAGCCAAGAGGGTGGGGGCTACTCCTACAATGAGCAGTTCTTC; CDR3 protein: CASSQEGGGYSYNEQFF
clone size: many; J gene: TRBJ2-2; V gene: TRBV6-1; D gene: TRBD1; CDR3 DNA: TGTGCCAGCAGAGTACTTCCGGGACAGGGAATAGTAAACGGGGAGCTGTTTTTT; CDR3 protein: CASRVLPGQGIVNGELFF
clone size: .; J gene: TRBJ2-1; V gene: TRBV4-1; D gene: TRBD2; CDR3 DNA: TGCGCCAGCAGCCAAATTATGGCTAGCGGGATCCACAATGAGCAGTTCTTC; CDR3 protein: CASSQIMASGIHNEQFF
clone size: many; J gene: TRBJ2-2; V gene: TRBV4-3; D gene: TRBD2; CDR3 DNA: TGCGCCAGCAGCCAAGGTTTAGCGGGGGCCGGGGAGCTGTTTTTT; CDR3 protein: CASSQGLAGAGELFF
clone size: many; J gene: TRBJ1-1; V gene: TRBV29-1; D gene: TRBD1; CDR3 DNA: TGCAGCGTGACCGGGACAGGGGCTGCTGAAGCTTTCTTT; CDR3 protein: CSVTGTGAAEAFF
clone size: few; J gene: TRBJ1-5; V gene: TRBV20-1; D gene: .; CDR3 DNA: TGCAGTGCCGCCGTAGGGGGCAATCAGCCCCAGCATTTT; CDR3 protein: CSAAVGGNQPQHF
clone size: .; J gene: TRBJ1-5; V gene: TRBV6-6; D gene: .; CDR3 DNA: TGTGCCAGCAGTTACCCGACCGGGACGGTTAGCAATCAGCCCCAGCATTTT; CDR3 protein: CASSYPTGTVSNQPQHF
clone size: many; J gene: TRBJ1-6; V gene: TRBV3-1; D gene: .; CDR3 DNA: TGTGCCAGCAACCTCGGAGGGTCCTATAATTCACCCCTCCACTTT; CDR3 protein: CASNLGGSYNSPLHF
clone size: few; J gene: TRBJ2-7; V gene: TRBV28; D gene: .; CDR3 DNA: TGTGCCAGCAGTTTTGGAGGGAACGTCTACGAGCAGTACTTC; CDR3 protein: CASSFGGNVYEQYF
clone size: many; J gene: TRBJ2-5; V gene: TRBV6-5; D gene: TRBD2; CDR3 DNA: TGTGCCAGCAGTTATGGCGGGAGGCATGAGACCCAGTACTTC; CDR3 protein: CASSYGGRHETQYF
clone size: few; J gene: TRBJ2-1; V gene: TRBV27; D gene: TRBD1; CDR3 DNA: TGTGCCAGCACCCCGGGACAGGCAGACAATGAGCAGTTCTTC; CDR3 protein: CASTPGQADNEQFF
clone size: few; J gene: TRBJ2-2; V gene: TRBV5-6; D gene: TRBD2; CDR3 DNA: TGTGCCAGCAGCGAGCGGCGACTAGCGGGAGTTCATTCCGGGGAGCTGTTTTTT; CDR3 protein: CASSERRLAGVHSGELFF
clone size: .; J gene: TRBJ2-3; V gene: TRBV3-1; D gene: .; CDR3 DNA: TGTGCCAGCAGGCCCCGGAAGAGCGGGCGGGACACAGATACGCAGTATTTT; CDR3 protein: CASRPRKSGRDTDTQYF
clone size: many; J gene: TRBJ1-1; V gene: TRBV6-1; D gene: .; CDR3 DNA: TGTGCCAGCACCACTATCCTTGGGTTGGCCACTGAAGCTTTCTTT; CDR3 protein: CASTTILGLATEAFF
clone size: .; J gene: TRBJ2-2; V gene: TRBV20-1; D gene: TRBD2; CDR3 DNA: TGCAGTGGACTAGCGGGAGGGCTGGGCACCGGGGAGCTGTTTTTT; CDR3 protein: CSGLAGGLGTGELFF
clone size: few; J gene: TRBJ1-4; V gene: TRBV15; D gene: .; CDR3 DNA: TGTGCCACCAGCGGAGGCGGTGGGGGCGAAAAACTGTTTTTT; CDR3 protein: CATSGGGGGEKLFF
clone size: few; J gene: TRBJ2-5; V gene: TRBV11-2; D gene: .; CDR3 DNA: TGTGCCAGCAGCTTCGGACAGCAAGAGACCCAGTACTTC; CDR3 protein: CASSFGQQETQYF
clone size: many; J gene: TRBJ1-1; V gene: TRBV10-3; D gene: .; CDR3 DNA: TGTGCCATCAGCGAAGCGGGACCGATGAACACTGAAGCTTTCTTT; CDR3 protein: CAISEAGPMNTEAFF
clone size: .; J gene: TRBJ2-7; V gene: TRBV5-4; D gene: TRBD1; CDR3 DNA: TGTGCCAGCAGCTTGGCACAGGGGGCGCAGAACGAGCAGTACTTC; CDR3 protein: CASSLAQGAQNEQYF
clone size: .; J gene: TRBJ1-2; V gene: TRBV7-2; D gene: .; CDR3 DNA: TGTGCCAGCAGCTTAGTAGAGGGGGGATATGGCTACACCTTC; CDR3 protein: CASSLVEGGYGYTF
clone size: .; J gene: TRBJ2-3; V gene: TRBV20-1; D gene: .; CDR3 DNA: TGCAGTGCTAGAGAACCTCTACACCCCAGGGGCACAGATACGCAGTATTTT; CDR3 protein: CSAREPLHPRGTDTQYF
clone size: many; J gene: TRBJ2-1; V gene: TRBV5-1; D gene: TRBD2; CDR3 DNA: TGCGCCAGCGCAACTACACTAGCGGGAAGCTACAATGAGCAGTTCTTC; CDR3 protein: CASATTLAGSYNEQFF
clone size: many; J gene: TRBJ1-2; V gene: TRBV5-1; D gene: TRBD1; CDR3 DNA: TGCGCCAGCAGCCCGGGACAGGGGGGAACCCTCCTCTATGGCTACACCTTC; CDR3 protein: CASSPGQGGTLLYGYTF
clone size: many; J gene: TRBJ2-1; V gene: TRBV7-3; D gene: TRBD2; CDR3 DNA: TGTGCCAGCAGCCCTAGCGGGGGATACAATGAGCAGTTCTTC; CDR3 protein: CASSPSGGYNEQFF
clone size: many; J gene: TRBJ1-3; V gene: TRBV5-4; D gene: .; CDR3 DNA: TGTGCCAGCAGCTTGGAAGGGGCGAGCCCTGGAAACACCATATATTTT; CDR3 protein: CASSLEGASPGNTIYF
clone size: many; J gene: TRBJ1-6; V gene: TRBV3-1; D gene: TRBD1; CDR3 DNA: TGTGCCAGCAGCCAGGGGACAGGGGGTAATTCACCCCTCCACTTT; CDR3 protein: CASSQGTGGNSPLHF
clone size: many; J gene: TRBJ1-6; V gene: TRBV6-5; D gene: TRBD1; CDR3 DNA: TGTGCCAGCAGTTACTCCGTCGGGACAGGGGGCACCCTCCACTTT; CDR3 protein: CASSYSVGTGGTLHF
clone size: few; J gene: TRBJ2-7; V gene: TRBV30; D gene: TRBD1; CDR3 DNA: TGTGCCTGGAGTGTTGGGACAGGGGCCTACGAGCAGTACTTC; CDR3 protein: CAWSVGTGAYEQYF
clone size: many; J gene: TRBJ2-7; V gene: TRBV30; D gene: .; CDR3 DNA: TGTGCCTGGAGTGTAAAATCCTACGAGCAGTACTTC; CDR3 protein: CAWSVKSYEQYF
clone size: many; J gene: TRBJ2-1; V gene: TRBV19; D gene: .; CDR3 DNA: TGTGCCAGTACGAACAGCTACAATGAGCAGTTCTTC; CDR3 protein: CASTNSYNEQFF
clone size: few; J gene: TRBJ1-1; V gene: TRBV15; D gene: .; CDR3 DNA: TGTGCCACCAGCGACAGAACTGCGGCCCACACTGAAGCTTTCTTT; CDR3 protein: CATSDRTAAHTEAFF
clone size: few; J gene: TRBJ2-7; V gene: TRBV28; D gene: TRBD1; CDR3 DNA: TGTGCCAGCAGTTCTCTCCGGGACAGGGATATCAGCGAGCAGTACTTC; CDR3 protein: CASSSLRDRDISEQYF
clone size: many; J gene: TRBJ1-5; V gene: TRBV30; D gene: .; CDR3 DNA: TGTGCCTGGAGTGTAACGGCAGCGCAGCCCCAGCATTTT; CDR3 protein: CAWSVTAAQPQHF
clone size: many; J gene: TRBJ2-1; V gene: TRBV5-1; D gene: .; CDR3 DNA: TGCGCCAGCAGCTTGGATGGGCAGCCCCCTTACTATTACAATGAGCAGTTCTTC; CDR3 protein: CASSLDGQPPYYYNEQFF
clone size: many; J gene: TRBJ2-7; V gene: TRBV18; D gene: .; CDR3 DNA: TGTGCCAGCAGCCCTAGCTCCTACGAGCAGTACTTC; CDR3 protein: CASSPSSYEQYF
clone size: few; J gene: TRBJ1-1; V gene: TRBV20-1; D gene: .; CDR3 DNA: TGCAGTGCTAGAGGCAGGGGCGGATCGCCTGAAGCTTTCTTT; CDR3 protein: CSARGRGGSPEAFF
clone size: .; J gene: TRBJ2-7; V gene: TRBV29-1; D gene: TRBD2; CDR3 DNA: TGCAGCGTTGTCCTAGCGGGATACTACGAGCAGTACTTC; CDR3 protein: CSVVLAGYYEQYF
clone size: few; J gene: TRBJ2-5; V gene: TRBV4-2; D gene: TRBD2; CDR3 DNA: TGTGCCAGCAGCCAAGATCAGTTTGAGGGACTAGAGAATCAAGAGACCCAGTACTTC; CDR3 protein: CASSQDQFEGLENQETQYF
clone size: many; J gene: TRBJ1-2; V gene: TRBV6-5; D gene: .; CDR3 DNA: TGTGCCAGCAGTTACGGGGGTCGGGGCTACACCTTC; CDR3 protein: CASSYGGRGYTF
clone size: .; J gene: TRBJ1-1; V gene: TRBV6-5; D gene: TRBD1; CDR3 DNA: TGTGCCAGCAGTGCGTCCTTGCAGGGGGGCACTGAAGCTTTCTTT; CDR3 protein: CASSASLQGGTEAFF
clone size: many; J gene: TRBJ2-1; V gene: TRBV5-1; D gene: .; CDR3 DNA: TGCGCCAGCAGCTTGAGCAGGTCGACTGAGTACAATGAGCAGTTCTTC; CDR3 protein: CASSLSRSTEYNEQFF
clone size: many; J gene: TRBJ2-2; V gene: TRBV5-4; D gene: .; CDR3 DNA: TGTGCCAGCAGCCAGGACTCCATGGGGACCGGGGAGCTGTTTTTT; CDR3 protein: CASSQDSMGTGELFF